This T cell receptor beta chain was identified during a study of metastatic and nonmetastatic thyroid tumors. Study-level background: For malignant and benign thyroid patients, tumor or nodule tissue and blood were the sources whose repertoires were compared. General study results and limits: Malignant thyroid tumors reportedly exceeded benign nodules significantly in TCR beta diversity, with the difference appearing in blood and tumor.

This clone has a count of ten or more. Its antigen is currently unknown. Germline loops: CDR1 SNHLY, CDR2 FYNNEI. This CDR3 contains 13 residues. V gave up 7 bases and J gave up 3 bases; unmatched junction bases: 6. Via MiXCR, TCRdb re-called the PCR reads. The table includes 25,000 to 35,000 clones, over 15% detected once. No patient had received any treatment before thyroid surgery. The source is a female donor with papillary thyroid cancer or a benign thyroid nodule (not recorded which). Some clones in this sample may be carry-over from other donors' samples. This chain links TRBV2 with TRBJ2-7; 7 bases line up with TRBD1. Sequencing was carried out using blood. CDR3 bases: TGTGCCAGCACCAGGGACAGTATCTACGAGCAGTACTTC. Protein sequence: CASTRDSIYEQYF.